This TCR beta chain was obtained from a study of CD8 T cells in Susac syndrome. CDR3 length equals 15 residues. Germline CDR1 is MDHEN and CDR2 is SYDVKM. The junction had 5 bases not matched to a gene; V was cut back by 2 bases and J by 5 bases. Random hexamers were used to reverse transcribe an amount of roughly 0.5 to 1 ug RNA. One entry per CDR3 protein results from TCRdb running MiXCR on the immunoSEQ multiplex PCR reads. The sample carries under 20,000 distinct CDR3 sequences, around 95% recorded once. This sequence originates from a human donor in good health. The source material was CD8+ T cells from PBMCs. This chain uses TRBV28 with TRBJ2-7; TRBD2 aligns across 11 bases. DNA for the CDR3: TGTGCCAGCAGTTTACTTCGGACTAGCGGGCACGAGCAGTACTTC. Its translation: CASSLLRTSGHEQYF.